This T cell receptor (beta chain) was found in a study of T-cell memory formation after mild COVID-19. Study-wide background: Among the donors, TCR clusters were largely specific to each donor.

To note about this clonotype: The antigen is not known.

CDR3 length: 15 residues. The V and J ends lost 0 bases and 4 bases respectively, with 11 bases between them. CDR1 and CDR2 (germline): SGDLS, YYNGEE. TCRdb redid the calling of the 5' RACE reads with MiXCR, one entry per CDR3 protein. The sample lists around 300,000 distinct CDR3 sequences, less than 20% occurring once. Points from the study as a whole: The CD4+ clones that contracted clustered mainly within CM and EM, and the CD8+ clones concentrated in EMRA. Nothing confirmed that second-wave clones peaking on day 37 were specific for SARS-CoV-2.

Material: PBMCs or a T cell subset sorted from them (not recorded which). The sequence was collected from a man aged 18 to 35 who had mild COVID-19 (a few samples of this study predate the infection). Cell type and time point are not known. V and J are TRBV9 and TRBJ2-1; D ambiguous. The CDR3 reads CASSVAGSGYNEQFF. CDR3 sequence (DNA): TGTGCCAGCAGCGTAGCCGGGTCCGGGTACAATGAGCAGTTCTTC.